This T cell receptor (beta chain) stems from a study of TIL therapy for anti-PD-1-resistant metastatic lung cancer. As for the study in general: Tumors were harvested before any PD-1/PD-L1 blockade. Tumors carried a median about 1.5 non-synonymous mutations per megabase. Overall study results and limits: After infusion, TIL clonotypes partly replaced peripheral T cells and declined over months.

CDR3 length: 14 amino acids. Germline trimming cut 4 bases from V and 6 bases from J; bases unmatched to any gene: 9. Germline V gene data show CDR1 as SEHNR and CDR2 as FQNEAQ (reference sequence). On this clone: Its antigen is currently unknown.

Sequencing used immunoSEQ v3. Sequencing was performed with immunoSEQ multiplex PCR; in TCRdb, only in-frame clones are kept and a portion is missing. The sample carries 60,000 or so clones, roughly 66% recorded once. Time point described: pre-treatment sample, taken before nivolumab and TIL therapy. The sample in question was blood, obtained at baseline. The genes are TRBV7-9 and TRBJ2-7, with 7 bases fitting TRBD1. The receptor's source is a person aged 25-79 years with non-small cell lung cancer. CDR3 amino acids: CASSSSHRGPEQYF. CDR3 DNA: TGTGCCAGCAGCTCATCTCATAGGGGGCCCGAGCAGTACTTC.